The source of this T cell receptor (beta chain) is a study of blood T cell repertoires in COVID-19. About the study: Spain, Italy and the United States supplied samples that represented acute and convalescent COVID-19. From T cells, B-cell-depleted T cells, or PBMCs came the material, which was cDNA or gDNA.

Per the authors' pipeline: Counts of nucleated cells, estimated from reference gene primer amplification, were obtained. Some clones are missing from TCRdb's copy, which holds only in-frame ones; the method was immunoSEQ multiplex PCR. V and J calls and clone size are as listed in that table; D and trimming were resolved from the DNA. This repertoire shows fewer than 150,000 clones, around 80% found once; its top ten account for about 7%. The J segment lost 2 bases and the V segment lost 1 base, leaving 5 bases of the junction unmatched. CDR1 and CDR2 (germline): LGHDT, YNNKEL (reference sequence). This CDR3 has 15 residues.

The sequence was collected from a human donor in a cohort sampled during active COVID-19. Sequenced material: peripheral blood. The V call is TRBV3-1 (or the pseudogene TRBV3-2), the J call TRBJ2-7; 7 nucleotides align to TRBD1. The CDR3 sequence: CASSQVAGGPYEQYF. CDR3 bases: TGTGCCAGCAGCCAAGTGGCAGGGGGTCCCTACGAGCAGTACTTC.